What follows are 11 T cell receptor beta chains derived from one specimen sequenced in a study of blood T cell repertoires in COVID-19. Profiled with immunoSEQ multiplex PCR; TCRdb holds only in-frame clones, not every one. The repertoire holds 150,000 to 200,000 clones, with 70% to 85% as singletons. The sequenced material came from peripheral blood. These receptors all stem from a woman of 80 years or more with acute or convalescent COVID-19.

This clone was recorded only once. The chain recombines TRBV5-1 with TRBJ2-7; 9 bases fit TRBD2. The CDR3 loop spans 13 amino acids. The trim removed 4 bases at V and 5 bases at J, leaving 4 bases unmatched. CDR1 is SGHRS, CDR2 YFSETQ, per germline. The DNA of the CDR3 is TGCGCCAGCAGCCCTAGCGGGATCCACGAGCAGTACTTC. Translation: CASSPSGIHEQYF.

CDR3 in amino acids: CASGGHQSTRGYTF. The CDR3 bases are TGTGCCAGCGGGGGACACCAGTCGACGAGGGGCTACACCTTC. The genes are TRBV28 and TRBJ1-2; weak D call: TRBD1 (6 bases). Trimming shortened V by 8 bases and J by 8 bases, and 21 bases separated the two germline ends. The CDR3 is made up of 14 amino acids. Germline V CDR1 and CDR2: MDHEN, SYDVKM.

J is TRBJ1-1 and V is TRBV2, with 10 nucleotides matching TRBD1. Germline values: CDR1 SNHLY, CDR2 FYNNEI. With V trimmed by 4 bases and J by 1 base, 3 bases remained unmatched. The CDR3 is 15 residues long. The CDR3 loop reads CASSGQGAQNTEAFF. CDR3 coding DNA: TGTGCCAGCAGTGGACAGGGGGCGCAGAACACTGAAGCTTTCTTT.

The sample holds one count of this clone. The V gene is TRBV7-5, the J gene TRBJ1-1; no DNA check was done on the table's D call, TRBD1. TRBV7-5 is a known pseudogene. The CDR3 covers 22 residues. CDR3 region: CVRSLGPGTGKSQAMDIAEAFF. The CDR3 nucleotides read TGTGTCAGAAGCTTAGGTCCCGGGACAGGAAAATCCCAGGCTATGGATATAGCTGAAGCTTTCTTT.

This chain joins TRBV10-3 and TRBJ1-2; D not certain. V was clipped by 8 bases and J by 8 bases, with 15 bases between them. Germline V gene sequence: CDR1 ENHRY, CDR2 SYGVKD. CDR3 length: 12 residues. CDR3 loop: CAISEGAGGYTF. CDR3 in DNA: TGTGCCATCTCGGAGGGCGCGGGCGGCTACACCTTC.

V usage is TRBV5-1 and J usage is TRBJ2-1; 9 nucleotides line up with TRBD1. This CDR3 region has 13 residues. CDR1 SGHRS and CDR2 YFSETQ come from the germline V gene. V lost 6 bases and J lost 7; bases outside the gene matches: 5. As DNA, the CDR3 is TGCGCCAGCAAACAGGGGGCTGGAAATGAGCAGTTCTTC. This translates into CASKQGAGNEQFF.

The CDR3 loop is CASSMDMRYNEQFF. The CDR3, as DNA: TGTGCCAGCAGCATGGACATGCGGTACAATGAGCAGTTCTTC. This chain links TRBV11-2 with TRBJ2-1; a weak D match, TRBD1 (5 bases). Trimming left V 5 bases short and J 4 bases short, with 12 bases between. Germline V CDR1 and CDR2: SGHAT, FQNNGV. The CDR3 extends over 14 amino acids.

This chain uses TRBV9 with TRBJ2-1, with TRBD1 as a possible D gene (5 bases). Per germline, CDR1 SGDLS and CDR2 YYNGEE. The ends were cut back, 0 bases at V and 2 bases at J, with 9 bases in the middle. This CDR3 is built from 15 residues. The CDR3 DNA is TGTGCCAGCAGCGTAGCTGAGACAGCCTACAATGAGCAGTTCTTC. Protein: CASSVAETAYNEQFF.

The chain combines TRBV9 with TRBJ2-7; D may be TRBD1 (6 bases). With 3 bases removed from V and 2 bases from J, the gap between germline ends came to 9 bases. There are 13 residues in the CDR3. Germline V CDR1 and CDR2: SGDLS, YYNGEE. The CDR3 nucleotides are TGTGCCAGCAGCGGGACAGCCCCCTACGAGCAGTACTTC. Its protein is CASSGTAPYEQYF.

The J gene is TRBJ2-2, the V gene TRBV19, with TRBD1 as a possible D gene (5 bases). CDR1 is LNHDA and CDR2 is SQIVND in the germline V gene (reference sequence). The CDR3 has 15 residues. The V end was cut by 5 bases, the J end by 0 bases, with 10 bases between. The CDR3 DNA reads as TGTGCCAGTAGTCCAGGGAACGCGAACACCGGGGAGCTGTTTTTT. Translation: CASSPGNANTGELFF.

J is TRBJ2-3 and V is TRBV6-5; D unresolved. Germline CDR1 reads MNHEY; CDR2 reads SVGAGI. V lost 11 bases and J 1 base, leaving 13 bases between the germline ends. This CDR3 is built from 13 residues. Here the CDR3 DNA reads TGTGCCGGTCGACACACTGGCACAGATACGCAGTATTTT. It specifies CAGRHTGTDTQYF.